This T cell receptor beta chain derives from a study of blood T cell repertoires in COVID-19. Data came from immunoSEQ multiplex PCR; TCRdb stores just in-frame clones and leaves some out. The top ten hold about 15% of the sample, which has around 46,000 clones, around 87% seen once. This CDR3 region has 14 residues. CDR1 GTSNPN and CDR2 SVGIG come from the germline V gene (reference sequence). V gave up 0 bases and J gave up 1 base, with 10 bases separating them. Material: peripheral blood. The sequence was collected from a human donor in a cohort sampled during active COVID-19. The chain couples TRBV30 to TRBJ2-7; D remains ambiguous. CDR3 sequence (DNA): TGTGCCTGGAGTGTTGGCCGCTGGTCCTACGAGCAGTACTTC. Amino acids: CAWSVGRWSYEQYF.